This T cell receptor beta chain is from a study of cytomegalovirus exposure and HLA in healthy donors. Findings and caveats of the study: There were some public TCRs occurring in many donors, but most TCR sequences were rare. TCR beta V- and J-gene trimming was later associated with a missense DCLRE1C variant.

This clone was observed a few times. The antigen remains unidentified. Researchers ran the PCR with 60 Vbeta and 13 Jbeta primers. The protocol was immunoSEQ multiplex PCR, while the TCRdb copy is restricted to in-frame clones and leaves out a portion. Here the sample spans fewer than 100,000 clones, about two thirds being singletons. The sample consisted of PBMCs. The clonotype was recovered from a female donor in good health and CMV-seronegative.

In DNA form, the CDR3 reads TGTGCCAGCAGCTTGGGGGACATGAGACTGAATGGCTACACCTTC. This codes for CASSLGDMRLNGYTF. V is TRBV5-4 and J is TRBJ1-2; D might be TRBD1 (6 bases). The CDR3 length is 15 residues. Germline V gene sequence: CDR1 SGHNT, CDR2 YYREEE (reference sequence). V dropped 0 bases and J dropped 6 bases, with 15 bases sitting between them.